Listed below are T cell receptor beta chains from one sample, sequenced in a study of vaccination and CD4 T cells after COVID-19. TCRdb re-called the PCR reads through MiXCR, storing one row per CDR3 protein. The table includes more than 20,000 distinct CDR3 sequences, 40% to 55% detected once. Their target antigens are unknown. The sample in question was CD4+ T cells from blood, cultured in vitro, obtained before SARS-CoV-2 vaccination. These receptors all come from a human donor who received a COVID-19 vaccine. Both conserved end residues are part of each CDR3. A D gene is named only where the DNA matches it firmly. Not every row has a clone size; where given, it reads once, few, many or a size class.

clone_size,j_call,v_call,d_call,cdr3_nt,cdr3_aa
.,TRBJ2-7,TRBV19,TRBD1,TGTGCCAGTAGTGCCCGGGGACAGGGTGACTACGAGCAGTACTTC,CASSARGQGDYEQYF
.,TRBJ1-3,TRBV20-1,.,TGCAGTGCTAGAGTGGGGGGGACTGGAAACACCATATATTTT,CSARVGGTGNTIYF
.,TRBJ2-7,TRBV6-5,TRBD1,TGTGCCAGCAGTTACGGGCGCGGGACAGGGGGCTTTAGTCCCTACGAGCAGTACTTC,CASSYGRGTGGFSPYEQYF
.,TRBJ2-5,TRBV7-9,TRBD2,TGTGCCAGCAGCTTAGCCTTACTAGCGGGGCAAGAGACCCAGTACTTC,CASSLALLAGQETQYF
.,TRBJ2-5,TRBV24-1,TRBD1,TGTGCCACCACCTCAGACAGGGAAGAGACCCAGTACTTC,CATTSDREETQYF
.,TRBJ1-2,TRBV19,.,TGTGCCAGTAGTATTCTTTACCCCTCTAACTATGGCTACACCTTC,CASSILYPSNYGYTF
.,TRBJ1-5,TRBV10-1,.,TGCGCCAGCAGTGAGTATGCAGACAATCAGCCCCAGCATTTT,CASSEYADNQPQHF
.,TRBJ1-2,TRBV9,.,TGTGCCAGCAGCGTAAATGACTATGGCTACACCTTC,CASSVNDYGYTF
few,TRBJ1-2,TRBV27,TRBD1,TGTAAAGGGGGCGACTATGGCTACACCTTC,CKGGDYGYTF
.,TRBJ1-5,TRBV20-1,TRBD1,TGCAGTGCCACCCCGGGACAGAGACTGGGCAATCAGCCCCAGCATTTT,CSATPGQRLGNQPQHF
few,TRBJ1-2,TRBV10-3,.,TGTGCCATCAGTGAGACAGGATCCTATGGCTACACCTTC,CAISETGSYGYTF
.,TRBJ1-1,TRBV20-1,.,TGCAGTGCTAGTAAAGGTGAAGCTTTCTTT,CSASKGEAFF
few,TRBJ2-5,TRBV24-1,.,TGTGCCAACGGGGGCGGAAAAGAGACCCAGTACTTC,CANGGGKETQYF
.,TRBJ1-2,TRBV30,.,TGTGCCTGGAGTGATACTAACTATGGCTACACCTTC,CAWSDTNYGYTF
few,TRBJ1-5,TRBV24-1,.,TGTGCCACCAGTCCGGGGTATAGCAATCAGCCCCAGCATTTT,CATSPGYSNQPQHF
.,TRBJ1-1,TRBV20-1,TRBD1,TGCAGTGCTTTAAAGGGGGACAGCCAAGCTTTCTTT,CSALKGDSQAFF
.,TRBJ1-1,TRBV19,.,TGTGCCAGTAGTATTCGAGGGAACACTGAAGCTTTCTTT,CASSIRGNTEAFF
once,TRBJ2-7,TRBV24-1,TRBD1,TGTGCCACTTCGAGAGGGACAGCCAACTCCTACGAGCAGTACTTC,CATSRGTANSYEQYF
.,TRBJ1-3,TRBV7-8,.,TGTGCCAGCAGCTTAACGGCGGCGACGATCTCTGGAAACACCATATATTTT,CASSLTAATISGNTIYF
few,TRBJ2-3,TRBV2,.,TGTGCCAGCCGTCGGCAGGGGGGAATAGATACGCAGTATTTT,CASRRQGGIDTQYF
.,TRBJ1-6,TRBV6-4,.,TGTGCCAGCAGTGACTCAAGTAATTCACCCCTCCACTTT,CASSDSSNSPLHF
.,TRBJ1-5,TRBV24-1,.,TGTGCCACCAGTGAGGGGCGATATAGCAATCAGCCCCAGCATTTT,CATSEGRYSNQPQHF
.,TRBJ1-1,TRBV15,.,TGTGCCACCAGCAGAGTCCACCCCAACACTGAAGCTTTCTTT,CATSRVHPNTEAFF
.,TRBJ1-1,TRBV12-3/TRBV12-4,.,TGTGCCAGCAAGCCCCGTGAGGGGAACACTGAAGCTTTCTTT,CASKPREGNTEAFF
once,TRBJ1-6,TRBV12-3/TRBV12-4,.,TGTGCCAGCCGAACTCTCGGGGATAATTCACCCCTCCACTTT,CASRTLGDNSPLHF
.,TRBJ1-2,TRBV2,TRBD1,TGTGCCAGTCCGGACAGGGGGCCTAACTATGGCTACACCTTC,CASPDRGPNYGYTF
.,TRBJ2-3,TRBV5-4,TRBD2,TGTGCCAGCAGCTTGGAGCGGGGGAGTGATACGCAGTATTTT,CASSLERGSDTQYF
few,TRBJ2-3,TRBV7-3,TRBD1,TGTGCCAGCAGCTTAAGAGGGACAGACACAGATACGCAGTATTTT,CASSLRGTDTDTQYF
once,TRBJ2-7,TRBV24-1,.,TGTGCCACCAGTGATTACACAGAGCGGCAGTACTTC,CATSDYTERQYF
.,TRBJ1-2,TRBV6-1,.,TGTGCCAGCACAAACGAGCCCCTGGCGGCTAACTATGGCTACACCTTC,CASTNEPLAANYGYTF
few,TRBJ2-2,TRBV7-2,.,TGTGCCAGCAGCTTATCGATAAACACCGGGGAGCTGTTTTTT,CASSLSINTGELFF
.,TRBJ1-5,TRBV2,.,TGTGCCAGCAGTGGAGGCTATAGCAATCAGCCCCAGCATTTT,CASSGGYSNQPQHF
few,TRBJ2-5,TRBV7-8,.,TGTGCCAGCAGCCTAGGTGGCGAGGGGGAGACCCAGTACTTC,CASSLGGEGETQYF
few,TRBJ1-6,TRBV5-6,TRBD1,TGTGCCAGCAGCCGGGAGGAGGGGGCAGGGACCTATAATTCACCCCTCCACTTT,CASSREEGAGTYNSPLHF
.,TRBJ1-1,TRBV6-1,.,TGTGCCAGCTACCTGAGCACTGAAGCTTTCTTT,CASYLSTEAFF
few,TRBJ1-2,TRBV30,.,TGTGCCTGGACTGCAGGGAGTTTGTCGGGCTACACCTTC,CAWTAGSLSGYTF
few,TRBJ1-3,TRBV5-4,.,TGTGCCAGCAGCTCCACAGGAGACCTTGGAAACACCATATATTTT,CASSSTGDLGNTIYF
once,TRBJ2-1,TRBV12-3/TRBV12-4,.,TGTGCCAGCAGTACTTCTAGCGACTCCTACAATGAGCAGTTCTTC,CASSTSSDSYNEQFF
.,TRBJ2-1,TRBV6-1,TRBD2,TGTTTAGGGCGGGAGAGCACAAATGAGCAGTTCTTC,CLGRESTNEQFF
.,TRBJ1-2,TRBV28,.,TGTGCCAGTAAACAGTACTATGGCTACACCTTC,CASKQYYGYTF
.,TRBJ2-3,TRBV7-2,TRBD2,TGTGCCAGCAGCTTTAGGAGCGGGGGGGCGGATACGCAGTATTTT,CASSFRSGGADTQYF
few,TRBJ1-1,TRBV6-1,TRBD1,TGTGCCAGCAGTGGGTTGGGACAGGGGAACACTGAAGCTTTCTTT,CASSGLGQGNTEAFF
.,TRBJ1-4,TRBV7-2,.,TGTGCCAGCAGCTTAGCGCAGGGGTTGGGTGAAAAACTGTTTTTT,CASSLAQGLGEKLFF
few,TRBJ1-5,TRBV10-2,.,TGCGCCAGCAGTGAGTCGAACTGGGGAAATCAGCCCCAGCATTTT,CASSESNWGNQPQHF
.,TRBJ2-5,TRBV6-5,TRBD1,TGTGCCAGCAGTTACTCGTATCAGGGGGAAGATACCCAGTACTTC,CASSYSYQGEDTQYF